The following is a T cell receptor (beta chain) sequence with its context. Its target is unknown. The data derive from a study of T cell repertoires in cytomegalovirus infection. Turning to the study itself: It was recently identified HLA-C-restricted and well-studied HLA-B-restricted CMV epitopes that the study used. CMV infection together with matching HLA type was indicated by public TCR beta signatures. Study-wide results and limits: The cumulative frequency of public TCR beta families distinguished individuals who carried CMV together with the relevant HLA. The response measured ex vivo was dominated by TCR beta clonotypes (HLA-C-restricted and CMV-specific).

In TCRdb, the reads were re-called with MiXCR into one record per CDR3 protein. This table holds 110,000 or so distinct CDR3 sequences, more than 30% found once. Germline lookup yields CDR1 MNHEY and CDR2 SVGEGT. V lost 9 bases to trimming and J lost 2 bases, with 16 bases between them. CDR3 size: 14 residues. The chain links TRBV6-2 or TRBV6-3 to TRBJ2-5, with D perhaps being TRBD1 or TRBD2 (5 bases each). The source of this sequence is a human donor in good health (CMV status not recorded). Some clones in this sample may be carry-over from other donors' samples. The input for sequencing was CD8+ T cells from cultured PBMCs, taken from culture after CMV antigen stimulation. The CDR3 spells CASRYRGRQETQYF. CDR3 nucleotides: TGTGCCAGTCGTTACCGGGGCCGACAAGAGACCCAGTACTTC.